These T cell receptor beta chains were read from a single sample in a study of cytomegalovirus exposure and HLA in healthy donors. Measured with immunoSEQ multiplex PCR; TCRdb has only the in-frame clones, and not every one. Of approximately 180,000 clones listed, 75% to 85% were seen once; the top ten hold 1.4% to 1.5%. The sequencing sample was made of PBMCs. The receptors stem from a woman in her 30s in good health and CMV-seropositive. The CDR3 runs from the conserved cysteine through the conserved F or W. D genes are given only for firm matches. For some rows the clone size is stated as once, few or many, or as a class when expanded; others skip it.

-,TRBJ1-3,TRBV10-3,-,TGTGCCATCAGGGATTCGACAGGCTATTACACCATATATTTT,CAIRDSTGYYTIYF
-,TRBJ1-1,TRBV18,-,TGTGCCAGCTCACGGATGGACTTGAACACTGAAGCTTTCTTT,CASSRMDLNTEAFF
-,TRBJ2-7,TRBV28,-,TGTGCCAGCAGTGACATGCCAACCTACGAGCAGTACTTC,CASSDMPTYEQYF
TRBD1,TRBJ1-3,TRBV7-2,few,TGTGCCAGCAGCCCCCGGGCAGGGGGTTCTGGAAACACCATATATTTT,CASSPRAGGSGNTIYF
-,TRBJ2-3,TRBV11-3,-,TGTGCCAGCAGCTCTCTAGCAGAATATACAGATACGCAGTATTTT,CASSSLAEYTDTQYF
TRBD2,TRBJ2-7,TRBV7-9,-,TGTTCCAGCAGCTTAGCGGGCCCCTCCTCCTACGAGCAGTACTTC,CSSSLAGPSSYEQYF
-,TRBJ2-1,TRBV4-1,-,TGCGCCAGCAGCCAAATCGGCGGGAACTATGAGCAGTTCTTC,CASSQIGGNYEQFF
-,TRBJ1-2,TRBV30,-,TGTGCCTGGAGTCTAGGCTATGGCTACACCTTC,CAWSLGYGYTF
TRBD2,TRBJ2-3,TRBV11-2,few,TGTGCCAGCAGCCGGAAAGCGGGAAGCACAGATACGCAGTATTTT,CASSRKAGSTDTQYF
TRBD2,TRBJ2-3,TRBV19,-,TGTGCCAGTAGTGCTACTAGCGGTAGCACAGATACGCAGTATTTT,CASSATSGSTDTQYF
TRBD1,TRBJ1-2,TRBV11-2,-,TGTGCCAGCAGCTTAGACGTGACAGGGTTCTATGGCTACACCTTC,CASSLDVTGFYGYTF
-,TRBJ2-2,TRBV29-1,once,TGCAGCGTTGGAAGGTCAATGGCTATAGCCACCGGGGAGCTGTTTTTT,CSVGRSMAIATGELFF
-,TRBJ2-7,TRBV18,few,TGTGCCAGCATATCGTCAACAGGGCCTGGCTACGAGCAGTACTTC,CASISSTGPGYEQYF
TRBD2,TRBJ2-1,TRBV6-1,once,TGTGCCAGCAGTGACCCAGCGGGGGGCTACAATGAGCAGTTCTTC,CASSDPAGGYNEQFF
-,TRBJ1-2,TRBV9,-,TGTGCCAGCAGCGTCCAGGGCCTATCTAACTATGGCTACACCTTC,CASSVQGLSNYGYTF
TRBD2,TRBJ2-3,TRBV27,-,TGTGCCAGCAGTTTAGCGGGAGGGCCCCCATATACGCAGTATTTT,CASSLAGGPPYTQYF
-,TRBJ1-2,TRBV7-8,-,TGTGCCAGCAGCTTAGCCCAAACCCCGAGAAGTCATGGCTACACCTTC,CASSLAQTPRSHGYTF